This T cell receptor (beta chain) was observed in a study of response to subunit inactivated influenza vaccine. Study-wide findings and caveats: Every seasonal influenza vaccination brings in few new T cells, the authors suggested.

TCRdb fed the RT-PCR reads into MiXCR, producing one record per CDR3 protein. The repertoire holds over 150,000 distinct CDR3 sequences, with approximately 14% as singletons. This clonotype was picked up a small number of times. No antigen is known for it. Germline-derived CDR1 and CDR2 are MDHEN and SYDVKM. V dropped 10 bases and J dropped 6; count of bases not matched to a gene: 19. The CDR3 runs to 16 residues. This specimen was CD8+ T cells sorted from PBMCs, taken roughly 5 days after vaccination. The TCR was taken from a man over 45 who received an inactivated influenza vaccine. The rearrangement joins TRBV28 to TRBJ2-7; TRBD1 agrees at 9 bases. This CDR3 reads CATWPDSGTGRREQYF. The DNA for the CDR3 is TGTGCCACGTGGCCGGATTCCGGGACAGGGAGGCGCGAGCAGTACTTC.